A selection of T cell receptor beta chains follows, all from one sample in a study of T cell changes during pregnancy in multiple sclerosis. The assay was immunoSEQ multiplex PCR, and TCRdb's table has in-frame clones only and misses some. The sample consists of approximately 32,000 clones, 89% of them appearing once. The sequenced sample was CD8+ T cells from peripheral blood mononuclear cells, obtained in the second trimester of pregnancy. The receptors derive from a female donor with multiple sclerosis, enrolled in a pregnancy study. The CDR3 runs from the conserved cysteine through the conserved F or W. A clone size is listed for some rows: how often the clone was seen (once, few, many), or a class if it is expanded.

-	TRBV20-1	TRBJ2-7	CSARTGYEQYF
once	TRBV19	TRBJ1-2	CASSRGDGYTF
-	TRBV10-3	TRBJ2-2	CASGVAGELFF
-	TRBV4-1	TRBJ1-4	CASSQDMDRRNEKLFF
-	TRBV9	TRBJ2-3	CASSVQPTSGSEDTQYF
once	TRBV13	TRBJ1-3	CASSSTGDRGRSGNTIYF
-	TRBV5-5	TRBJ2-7	CASSLFTSGSYEQYF
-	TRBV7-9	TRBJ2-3	CASSRTDTQYF
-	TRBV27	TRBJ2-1	CASSYLGPYEQFF
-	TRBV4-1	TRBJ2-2	CASSQEGGGELFF
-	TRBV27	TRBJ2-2	CASSLAGTGELFF
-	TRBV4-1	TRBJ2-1	CASSHLQGNDEQFF
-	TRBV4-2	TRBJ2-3	CASSQEWTSGATDTQYF
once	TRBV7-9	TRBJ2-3	CASKPLLAGVDTQYF
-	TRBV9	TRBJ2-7	CASGPGQGARGYEQYF
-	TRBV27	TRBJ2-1	CASSGAGGRNNEQFF
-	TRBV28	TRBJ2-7	CASRLLRDREYEQYF
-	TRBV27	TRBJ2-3	CASSPPGLARDTQYF
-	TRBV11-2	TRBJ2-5	CASSLRYPSGRLQETQYF
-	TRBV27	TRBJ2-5	CASSLSPRLAPYQETQYF
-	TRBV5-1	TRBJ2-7	CASRGGQGGPYEQYF
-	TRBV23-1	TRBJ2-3	CASSQSTSGLSTDTQYF
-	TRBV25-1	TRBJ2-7	CASSGPTGHLSYEQYF
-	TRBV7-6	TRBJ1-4	CASSIHRGPNEKLFF
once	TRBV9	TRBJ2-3	CASSVEGVIIDTQYF
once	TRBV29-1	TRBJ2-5	CSVEGRVSNQETQYF
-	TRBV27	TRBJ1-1	CASSLSGSTEAFF
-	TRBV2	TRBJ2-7	CASSEEGGVRYEQYF
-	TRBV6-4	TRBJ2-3	CASSDSGEADTQYF
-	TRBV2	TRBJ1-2	CASSEPGRGNYGYTF
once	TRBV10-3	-	CAISDPAGGRFYEQYF
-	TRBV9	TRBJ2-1	CASSRARTGVHNEQFF
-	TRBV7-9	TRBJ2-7	CASRPARQGPGDEQYF
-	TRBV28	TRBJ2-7	CASSFRGYEQYF
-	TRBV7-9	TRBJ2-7	CASSAGGSSYEQYF
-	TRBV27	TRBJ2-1	CASSDGLAAAYNEQFF
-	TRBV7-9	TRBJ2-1	CASSLVAGGNEQFF
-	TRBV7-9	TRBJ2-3	CASSSLAGVLAGERGTQYF
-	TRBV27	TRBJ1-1	CASRSLGAEAFF
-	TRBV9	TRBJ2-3	CASSPYGGVQDTQYF
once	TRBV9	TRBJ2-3	CASSASGGETDTQYF
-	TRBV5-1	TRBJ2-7	CASSLTGSLYEQYF
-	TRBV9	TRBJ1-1	CASSVSGSGTEAFF
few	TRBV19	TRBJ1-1	CASSIVAGTEAFF
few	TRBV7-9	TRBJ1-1	CASSLIQASGEAFF
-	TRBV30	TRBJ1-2	CAWSVRGAIPYGYTF
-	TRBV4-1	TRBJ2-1	CASSGVEGARGEQFF
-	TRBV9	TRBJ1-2	CASSGGPWGQGFNYGYTF
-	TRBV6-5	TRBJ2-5	CASSLAETQYF
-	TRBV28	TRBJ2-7	CASSYSLREGDYEQYF
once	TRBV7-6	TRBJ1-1	CASSRRMAAEAFF
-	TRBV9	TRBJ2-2	CASSPDPGTGELFF
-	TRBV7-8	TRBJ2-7	CASSSDVYEQYF
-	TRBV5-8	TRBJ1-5	CASSNFAEYSNQPQHF